This T cell receptor (beta chain) appears in the sequencing data of a study of STAT5B mutations in CD4+ large granular lymphocyte leukemia. Findings of the study overall: 8/27 top patient clones versus 2/35 control clones were TRBV06-family.

Healthy controls were blood donor buffy coats. CDR3 length equals 13 residues. V lost 5 bases to trimming and J lost 5 bases, with 10 bases between them. Germline V gene lookup returns CDR1 SGHRS and CDR2 YFSETQ. The survey-level immunoSEQ assay was used. Authors' methods: Productive clonotypes were detectable down to 2.59 x 10-5 frequency. Produced via immunoSEQ multiplex PCR; TCRdb's table is partial and in-frame only. V and J calls and clone size follow that table, whereas D and trimming were derived from the DNA. The table shows fewer than 45,000 clones, with approximately 80% occurring only once. This clone came up a few times. As yet, its antigen is unknown.

The source of this sequence is a human donor in good health. What was sequenced was CD4+ T cells from blood buffy coats. The V call is TRBV5-1, the J call TRBJ1-4; D unclear. CDR3 nucleotides: TGCGCCAGCAGTAAGGGAAACAATGAAAAACTGTTTTTT. Translated: CASSKGNNEKLFF.